Described below is a single T cell receptor (beta chain) sequence and its context. Its target is unknown. The sample comes from a study of early T cells in non-severe SARS-CoV-2 infection. The germline V and J ends were trimmed by 2 bases and 1 base, with 14 bases remaining between them. The germline V gene has CDR1 SEHNR and CDR2 FQNEAQ (reference sequence). This CDR3 is 16 amino acids long. Attached unique molecular identifiers marked individual cDNA molecules. TCRdb processed the 5' RACE reads anew with MiXCR; each CDR3 protein has one entry. This repertoire shows fewer than 130,000 distinct CDR3 sequences, around 12% found once; its top ten account for 3% to 4.5%. Study-wide results and caveats: Anti-spike CD8 specificities were favored by VDJdb matching, whose results missed private and CD4 specificities.

The sequencing here drew on whole blood, taken at baseline. The sequence derives from an adult who was a healthcare worker with PCR-confirmed SARS-CoV-2 infection or an uninfected control (not recorded which). The rearrangement links TRBV7-9 to TRBJ1-2, with TRBD1 as a possible D gene (6 bases). CDR3 sequence (DNA): TGTGCCAGCAGCTTACCCCCGGGACATCTTAACTATGGCTACACCTTC. Protein product: CASSLPPGHLNYGYTF.